These T cell receptor beta chains were read from a single sample in a study of cytomegalovirus exposure and HLA in healthy donors. Profiled with immunoSEQ multiplex PCR; TCRdb holds only in-frame clones, not every one. The sample records around 94,000 clones, over 70% being singletons. Input material: PBMCs. All receptors come from a woman in her 40s in good health and CMV-seronegative. Each CDR3 is given with its conserved first and last residue.

V gene	J gene	CDR3 protein
TRBV29-1	TRBJ1-4	CSVEGTGGDEKLFF
TRBV5-6	TRBJ2-1	CASSPSVLPYNEQFF
TRBV30	TRBJ1-2	CAWSVSARGGYGYTF
TRBV5-1	TRBJ2-2	CASSMSGGGTGELFF
TRBV6-1	TRBJ1-5	CAAETGGGNQPQHF
TRBV7-9	TRBJ2-3	CASSLDGNWDTQYF
TRBV5-4	TRBJ1-1	CASSFGQAVEAFF
TRBV7-9	TRBJ2-3	CASSHSGADTQYF
TRBV6-5	TRBJ2-7	CASHPSTGGLAEQYF
TRBV6-1	TRBJ1-5	CASAWDSSNQPQHF
TRBV9	TRBJ1-1	CASSVVFGTGPTEAFF
TRBV9	TRBJ2-7	CASSVGGEPSTYEQYF
TRBV7-8	TRBJ1-4	CASSPRLGQGGEKLFF
TRBV19	TRBJ2-1	CASSSGSSYNEQFF
TRBV5-1	TRBJ1-1	CASSLVAGPNTEAFF
TRBV30	TRBJ1-3	CAWSVGGQEAGNTIYF
TRBV27	TRBJ1-1	CASSNRALNTEAFF
TRBV5-1	TRBJ2-3	CASTPGGPSSTDTQYF
TRBV7-2	TRBJ1-3	CASSPPTAQPGNTIYF
TRBV5-1	TRBJ2-1	CASSLGIADAVDNEQFF
TRBV6-5	TRBJ1-2	CASSQGEIYGYTF
TRBV29-1	TRBJ1-1	CPNVVGEGEAFF
TRBV4-1	TRBJ2-3	CASSQPSGDTQYF
TRBV7-9	TRBJ1-5	CASSLDQGTGNQPQHF
TRBV4-2	TRBJ2-1	CASSDWEGTGNEQFF
TRBV6-4	TRBJ1-5	CASSDGQYPRCSNQPQHF
TRBV9	TRBJ1-2	CASSVVDTALGYTF
TRBV4-1	TRBJ1-5	CASGEIQGAGGNQPQHF
TRBV19	TRBJ1-1	CASSIVPGPNTEAFF
TRBV7-9	TRBJ1-2	CASSSGDNYGYTF
TRBV6-1	TRBJ2-1	CASSERTSGGAGTYNEQFF
TRBV6-6	TRBJ1-2	CASSYSGQGNGYTF
TRBV7-8	TRBJ1-1	CASSLGQGGFEAFF
TRBV7-9	TRBJ2-3	CASSRPRGGPTDTQYF
TRBV5-1	TRBJ1-6	CASSLRVPGDNSPLHF
TRBV5-1	TRBJ1-1	CASSPGTDRGAFF
TRBV11-2	TRBJ2-1	CASSFSGGADNEQFF
TRBV6-1	TRBJ1-4	CASRAGKETNEKLFF
TRBV4-3	TRBJ2-5	CASSQVIGGLETQYF
TRBV2	TRBJ1-2	CASSATGGANYGYTF
TRBV7-3	TRBJ2-3	CASSLGPTGADTQYF
TRBV6-5	TRBJ1-1	CASRSTQGEAYTEAFF
TRBV10-1	TRBJ1-5	CASSRELDQPQHF
TRBV7-9	TRBJ2-2	CASSLSSASGGFVAGELFF
TRBV7-5	TRBJ2-5	CARSLGGAGGETQYF
TRBV5-1	TRBJ1-1	CASSFGRGNTEAFF
TRBV5-6	TRBJ1-1	CASRHGRGNTEAFF